Each of the 3 T cell receptor beta chains below was sequenced from the same sample in a study of cytomegalovirus exposure and HLA in healthy donors. PCR was performed using 60 Vbeta and 13 Jbeta primers. Clones were sequenced by immunoSEQ multiplex PCR, and TCRdb holds only the in-frame ones, with some missing. The sample lists 200,000 to 250,000 clones, around 64% occurring once. Sequenced material: PBMCs. These receptors came from a middle-aged man in good health and CMV-seropositive.

The rearrangement joins TRBV6-1 to TRBJ1-5; tentative D call: TRBD1 (6 bases). The CDR3 runs to 14 residues. V was shortened by 2 bases and J by 7 bases, with 12 bases between the two germline ends. The germline V gene encodes CDR1 MNHNS and CDR2 SASEGT. CDR3 in amino acids: CASSEIGGGQPQHF. In nucleotides, the CDR3 is TGTGCCAGCAGTGAAATAGGGGGGGGACAGCCCCAGCATTTT.

CDR3 in amino acids: CASSSVRGTTGELFF. CDR3 coding DNA: TGTGCCAGCAGCTCAGTAAGGGGGACCACCGGGGAGCTGTTTTTT. The rearrangement joins TRBV11-2 to TRBJ2-2; D may be TRBD1 (6 bases). This CDR3 contains 15 residues. With 4 bases removed from V and 4 bases from J, the gap between germline ends came to 13 bases. CDR1 and CDR2 (germline): SGHAT, FQNNGV.

The rearrangement joins TRBV2 to TRBJ1-2; D uncertain. The germline V and J ends were trimmed by 4 bases and 8 bases, with 14 bases remaining between them. Germline-derived CDR1 and CDR2 are SNHLY and FYNNEI. This CDR3 has 13 residues. CDR3 nucleotides: TGTGCCAGCAGTGGAACGGGGTTTCCGGGCTACACCTTC. Translating it yields CASSGTGFPGYTF.